This TCR beta chain was documented in a study of radiation and T cells in renal cell carcinoma (TCRdb year 2020). At the level of the whole study: In total, around 53 samples, comprising 26 tumors and some 27 peripheral blood samples, were subjected to TCR beta sequencing. Across all 55 or so samples, approximately 4,000,000 unique CDR3 nucleotide sequences, encoding 2,658,974 unique CDR3 amino acid sequences, were identified.

The immunoSEQ kit was used, according to the manufacturer's recommendations, to generate TCR beta libraries from genomic DNA. To prepare the libraries, a first multiplex PCR with proprietary primers was run, followed by a second PCR that added unique barcodes, and a bead cleanup was done after each round. Each sample batch included a kit-provided positive control reaction and a negative control reaction. The final libraries were assessed on an Agilent 4200 TapeStation D1000 ScreenTape, pooled by volume, and quantified by qPCR. Sequencing ran on an Illumina NextSeq500 with a MidOutput 150-cycle cartridge, using 156 Read1 and 15 Index1 cycles with kit custom primers. The pooled library was loaded at 0.95 to 1 pM, with a roughly 18% PhiX control spiked in. As for the original processing: The vendor-processed data were analyzed in R, and a clonotype was defined as all T cells that share the same CDR3 nucleotide sequence. For clone abundance analyses, frequencies were normalized to the 10,000 most abundant clones per sample. Before analysis, public T cell clones were removed, and these numbered fewer than five per sample on average. Dominant motif analysis used ImmunoMap with the PAM10 matrix, gap penalty 30 and homology threshold 0.3; motifs with cumulative frequency at least 0.01 counted as dominant. TCRdb mirrors the immuneACCESS table, restricted to in-frame sequences. Some clones are absent from its copies; in checked studies, under half trace to an unresolved V gene, and the reason for the others is unknown. The D gene and trimming were derived from the DNA, and the V and J assignments and clone size from that table. The table for this sample lists 10,000 to 15,000 clones; about 61% of them were counted only once. Around 20% of the sample goes to the ten largest clones.

Study-wide findings and limitations: Higher TCR clonality was observed in irradiated tumors than in controls, with an average of approximately 50% of the repertoire accounted for by the top 100 clonotypes, compared with around 40% in nephrectomy-only tumors. Compared with control tumors, irradiated tumors had a greater number of dominant CDR3 motifs, and these motifs made up a bigger portion of the repertoire. With a single-armed trial design, the study had no way to address how radiation dose or scheduling affects the TCR repertoire. Because only small tumor regions of roughly 1 g were available, intratumoral heterogeneity was not captured.

Its CDR3 holds 13 amino acids, cysteine through phenylalanine. The entry retains the CDR3 DNA only, 39 bases that are in frame from base 1. The germline V gene gives CDR1 as MGHDK and CDR2 as SYGVNS. The trim is 4 bases for V and 3 bases for J, with a gap of 10 bases between the germline ends. To note about this clone: The target of this receptor is not known. Base quality data are lacking; no much larger clone is found one base away.

In the paper's terms, the time point label means: tumor resected at nephrectomy. The sample's treatment or condition label, decoded: treatment-naive control, cytoreductive nephrectomy. Control tumors were obtained from treatment-naive renal cell carcinoma patients in whom cytoreductive nephrectomy was performed without prior radiation. All patients had renal cell carcinoma with clear cell pathology. Control tumors used for TCR sequencing came from a handful of females and 11 males, resected 2011 to 2014, with median age around 57 years (range roughly 40 to 82). Tumors were mechanically dissociated, digested with collagenase/hyaluronidase at 37 °C, processed in gentleMACS C tubes, and stored in liquid nitrogen. Genomic DNA for TCR sequencing was prepared using the QIAamp DNA Blood Mini Kit (Qiagen). The analyses included only samples that passed all quality control checks.

This clonotype was obtained from a woman of 80 years or more with renal cell carcinoma. Here the sequenced sample was tumor tissue, taken from a patient whose treatment was nephrectomy without radiotherapy. This receptor chain uses TRBV25-1 and TRBJ2-7, and TRBD1 may be the D gene, going by 5 matching bases. The bases are TGTGCCAGCAGTGGCAGGGTTCTCTACGAGCAGTACTTC. Its protein reads: CASSGRVLYEQYF.